The 14 T cell receptor beta chains presented below share a single source sample, sequenced in a study of human thymus T cells. Repertoires were generated with immunoSEQ multiplex PCR, while TCRdb's copy carries only in-frame clones and drops some. The data show some 50,000 clones, 95% seen once. The material sequenced was blood. Every receptor here comes from a girl under three years old with a congenital heart defect but otherwise immunologically healthy.

V usage is TRBV6-5 and J usage is TRBJ2-7; unclear D gene. The length of the CDR3 is 15 residues. Trimming took 5 bases from V and 2 from J, leaving 16 bases between them. In germline, CDR1 is MNHEY, CDR2 SVGAGI. The CDR3 is CASSPGTDPPYEQYF. CDR3 DNA: TGTGCCAGCAGTCCTGGAACAGATCCCCCCTACGAGCAGTACTTC.

V and J are TRBV10-3 and TRBJ1-1; D might be TRBD1 (5 bases). The V gene's germline CDR1 is ENHRY and CDR2 SYGVKD. Trimming left V 3 bases short and J 5 bases short, with 16 bases between. This CDR3 comprises 15 residues. CDR3 bases: TGTGCCATCAGTGAAGTAGGCAGGGTGGGGACTGAAGCTTTCTTT. Its protein product is CAISEVGRVGTEAFF.

V usage is TRBV7-2 and J usage is TRBJ2-2, with D unclear. The germline gives CDR1 SGHTA, CDR2 FQGNSA. V was pared by 8 bases and J by 8 bases, with 9 bases between. This CDR3 comprises 11 residues. CDR3 nucleotides: TGTGCCAGCTCCGGGCTAGGGGAGCTGTTTTTT. This translates into CASSGLGELFF.

This clone has a handful of counts. The rearrangement uses TRBV7-6 and TRBJ1-2; 7 nucleotides agree with TRBD1. V was clipped by 1 base and J by 8 bases; unmatched bases: 7. There are 14 residues in the CDR3. Germline V gene sequence: CDR1 SGHVS, CDR2 FNYEAQ. This CDR3 is CASSLDETGRGYTF. CDR3 nucleotides: TGTGCCAGCAGCTTAGACGAGACAGGGCGAGGCTACACCTTC.

This rearrangement joins TRBV7-8 to TRBJ1-2; D not certain. Trimming stripped 6 bases from V and 7 bases from J, with 24 bases between. From germline, CDR1 is SGHVS and CDR2 FQNEAQ. The CDR3 is 16 amino acids. The CDR3 DNA follows: TGTGCCAGCAGTCATAGCCTGGCGGCATACGAGGGTGGCTACACCTTC. Protein product: CASSHSLAAYEGGYTF.

The J gene is TRBJ2-5, the V gene TRBV5-6, with 7 bases aligning to TRBD2. Germline loops: CDR1 SGHDT, CDR2 YYEEEE. Trimming cost V 10 bases and J 2 bases; bases outside gene matches: 17. CDR3 length equals 16 residues. The CDR3 nucleotides are TGTGCCTCCTTAGACCTGGGGGGGAGAGATCAAGAGACCCAGTACTTC. Encoded protein: CASLDLGGRDQETQYF.

The V and J genes are TRBV6-6 and TRBJ2-7; TRBD1 aligns across 8 bases. Germline V CDR1 and CDR2: MNHNY, SVGAGI (reference sequence). V lost 4 bases, J lost 2 bases, and 7 bases stayed unmatched. CDR3 length: 15 residues. CDR3 DNA: TGTGCCAGCAGTTGGGCTTCAGGGGGCGCCTACGAGCAGTACTTC. As protein: CASSWASGGAYEQYF.

This clone has a single count. The gene calls are TRBV10-3 and TRBJ2-7; a weak D match, TRBD1 (5 bases). Germline lookup yields CDR1 ENHRY and CDR2 SYGVKD. The CDR3 is 13 residues long. Trimming took 6 bases from V and 3 from J, leaving 12 bases between them. As DNA, the CDR3 is TGTGCCATCAGCGGTAAAACAGGCTACGAGCAGTACTTC. As protein: CAISGKTGYEQYF.

The chain has TRBV6-6 and TRBJ1-1; 8 bases are shared with TRBD1. The CDR3 contains 14 residues. In germline, CDR1 is MNHNY, CDR2 SVGAGI (reference sequence). Unmatched junction bases numbered 4, after V lost 2 bases and J lost 5 bases. The CDR3 DNA reads TGTGCCAGCAGTTACCAGGGGGCGAGGACTGAAGCTTTCTTT. Its protein is CASSYQGARTEAFF.

The chain combines TRBV7-2 with TRBJ2-1; D possibly corresponds to TRBD2 (5 bases). The germline V gene has CDR1 SGHTA and CDR2 FQGNSA. V was trimmed by 3 bases and J by 3 bases, leaving 12 bases between them. This CDR3 contains 15 residues. The CDR3, as DNA: TGTGCCAGCAGCTTTACGGGGTCCCTCTACAATGAGCAGTTCTTC. Amino acid sequence: CASSFTGSLYNEQFF.

V gene TRBV28 combines with J gene TRBJ1-2; D might be TRBD1 (6 bases). V was clipped by 5 bases and J by 4 bases, with 14 bases between them. The germline CDR1 and CDR2 sequences are MDHEN and SYDVKM. CDR3 length equals 14 residues. CDR3 region: CASSPRGPGYGYTF. DNA of the CDR3: TGTGCCAGCAGTCCCAGGGGCCCCGGCTATGGCTACACCTTC.

J is TRBJ1-1 and V is TRBV27, with D tentatively TRBD1 (6 bases). CDR3 length: 15 residues. Trimming pared 6 bases from V and 6 bases from J, leaving 20 bases between. Germline V CDR1 and CDR2: MNHEY, SMNVEV (reference sequence). The CDR3 sequence: CASRLRGQGPPEAFF. In DNA form, the CDR3 reads TGTGCCAGCAGGCTCCGGGGGCAGGGTCCGCCTGAAGCTTTCTTT.

This chain joins TRBV21-1 and TRBJ1-5. TRBV21-1 is a pseudogene. CDR3 size: 14 residues. CDR3 bases: TGTGCCAGCAGCATACCATCGACGGCGCAGCCCCAGCATTTT. This gives the protein CASSIPSTAQPQHF.

The CDR3 protein is CAWSPRVRNEQFF. DNA for the CDR3: TGTGCCTGGAGTCCTAGGGTACGGAATGAGCAGTTCTTC. The chain has TRBV30 and TRBJ2-1; D remains ambiguous. This CDR3 comprises 13 residues. Germline CDR1 and CDR2: GTSNPN and SVGIG (reference sequence). The V end was cut by 2 bases, the J end by 7 bases, with 12 bases between.